This T cell receptor beta chain is drawn from a study of human T cells and chemical hapten exposure. TCRdb analysed the RACE reads with MiXCR anew, one entry per CDR3 protein. In the table there are about 60,000 distinct CDR3 sequences, 10% to 12% of which are singletons. A few counts support this clonotype. CDR3 size: 12 residues. CDR1 is DFQATT and CDR2 is SNEGSKA in the germline V gene (reference sequence). The time point is: pre-sensitization, week 0. Treatment denoted: therapeutic diphenylcyclopropenone sensitization with weekly scalp DPC. This sample comprised whole blood, obtained in connection with sensitization to the hapten diphenylcyclopropenone (DPC). This chain uses TRBV20-1 with TRBJ2-5, with D tentatively TRBD2 (6 bases). The source of this sequence is a woman in her thirties or forties with alopecia areata. Some clones in this sample may be carry-over from other donors' samples. The DNA for the CDR3 is TGCAGCGCCGGGACTGCCGAAGAGACCCAGTACTTC. It yields the protein CSAGTAEETQYF.